Following are 26 T cell receptor beta chains from one sample sequenced in a study of response to subunit inactivated influenza vaccine. TCRdb reanalysed the RT-PCR reads using MiXCR and keeps one entry per CDR3 protein. The data show hundreds of thousands of distinct CDR3 sequences, 15% to 19% seen once. This specimen was PBMCs from blood, taken roughly 12 days after vaccination. Receptors originate from a man aged 45-60 years who received an inactivated influenza vaccine.

This clonotype has only a few counts. The chain links TRBV12-3 or TRBV12-4 to TRBJ1-5; D uncertain. Trimming removed 2 bases at V and 4 bases at J, with 12 bases between. There are 15 residues in the CDR3. The CDR3 loop reads CASSLFRQRNQPQHF. CDR3 DNA: TGTGCCAGCAGTTTATTTCGGCAGCGTAATCAGCCCCAGCATTTT.

This clonotype was observed a few times. This sequence joins TRBV10-3 and TRBJ1-5; D gene uncertain. Between the trimmed V and J ends, which lost 3 bases and 2 bases, there was a span of 8 bases. From germline, CDR1 is ENHRY and CDR2 SYGVKD. The CDR3 loop spans 14 amino acids. The CDR3 here is CAISDPGGNQPQHF. The CDR3 DNA reads as TGTGCCATCAGTGATCCCGGCGGCAATCAGCCCCAGCATTTT.

The rearrangement uses TRBV6-5 and TRBJ2-6; D is undetermined. Germline V CDR1 and CDR2: MNHEY, SVGAGI. The V end was cut by 1 base, the J end by 3 bases, with 7 bases between. The CDR3 extends over 15 amino acids. CDR3 sequence reads: CASSYFRFGANVLTF. CDR3 coding DNA: TGTGCCAGCAGTTACTTTAGGTTTGGGGCCAACGTCCTGACTTTC.

The rearrangement uses TRBV24-1 and TRBJ2-2; 7 nucleotides match TRBD1. CDR1 is KGHDR, CDR2 SFDVKD, per germline. Losses at the gene ends were 7 bases for V and 7 bases for J; bases not matched to a gene: 5. This CDR3 is built from 13 residues. The DNA for the CDR3 is TGTGCCACCAGAGACAGGGATCACGGGGAGCTGTTTTTT. Translation: CATRDRDHGELFF.

The V gene is TRBV7-9, the J gene TRBJ2-3; maybe TRBD2 (6 bases). V shed 5 bases and J shed 2 bases, with 14 bases lying between them. The CDR3 extends over 15 amino acids. Per the germline V gene, CDR1 is SEHNR and CDR2 is FQNEAQ (reference sequence). For the CDR3, the DNA is TGTGCCAGCAGCCCACCCGGAGGGGCCACAGATACGCAGTATTTT. Translation gives CASSPPGGATDTQYF. Based on the CDR3 plus reference TRBV7-9 and TRBJ2-3, the full variable domain is DTGVSQNPRHKITKRGQNVTFRCDPISEHNRLYWYRQTLGQGPEFLTYFQNEAQLEKSRLLSDRFSAERPKGSFSTLEIQRTEQGDSAMYLCASSPPGGATDTQYFGPGTRLTVL.

There are a few counts of this clonotype. The rearrangement uses TRBV7-3 and TRBJ1-1; 10 nucleotides match TRBD1. CDR3 length: 15 residues. J gave up 5 bases and V 0 bases, and 3 bases lay outside the gene matches. Germline V gene data show CDR1 as SGHTA and CDR2 as FQGTGA. In nucleotides, the CDR3 is TGTGCCAGCAGCTTAACGACAGGGGGCCTGACTGAAGCTTTCTTT. It is translated as CASSLTTGGLTEAFF.

This clonotype was detected a few times. The chain employs TRBV13 and TRBJ2-7, with D possibly matching TRBD2 (7 bases). In germline, CDR1 is PRHDT, CDR2 FYEKMQ (reference sequence). The V end was cut by 4 bases, the J end by 2 bases, with 18 bases between. The CDR3 loop spans 16 amino acids. The CDR3 loop reads CASSSPGGENAYEQYF. The DNA for the CDR3 is TGTGCCAGCAGCTCCCCGGGGGGCGAGAACGCCTACGAGCAGTACTTC.

The chain is built from TRBV20-1 and TRBJ1-6; D remains unclear. Germline V gives CDR1 DFQATT, CDR2 SNEGSKA (reference sequence). The length of the CDR3 is 12 residues. V gave up 4 bases and J gave up 5 bases, with 6 bases separating them. In DNA form, the CDR3 reads TGCAGTGCTACCCGAAATAATTCACCCCTCCACTTT. Encoded protein: CSATRNNSPLHF.

In this sample, this clonotype turned up a few times. The chain couples TRBV14 to TRBJ1-1, with no clear D. V lost 0 bases and J 5 bases, leaving 13 bases between the germline ends. CDR1 and CDR2 (germline): SGHDN, FVKESK. The CDR3 covers 15 residues. CDR3 sequence: CASSQEAGLRTEAFF. The CDR3, as DNA: TGTGCCAGCAGCCAAGAAGCGGGCCTGCGGACTGAAGCTTTCTTT.

The chain couples TRBV12-3 or TRBV12-4 to TRBJ1-4; no clear D gene. CDR3 length: 12 amino acids. The V and J ends lost 5 bases and 14 bases respectively, with 15 bases between them. The CDR3 is CASSPNGVRLFF. DNA of the CDR3: TGTGCCAGCAGTCCGAACGGGGTGCGGCTGTTTTTT.

Ten or more counts support this clonotype. CDR3 sequence: CATGSYEWYEETQYF. The CDR3 DNA follows: TGTGCCACCGGGAGCTATGAATGGTACGAAGAGACCCAGTACTTC. V is TRBV6-2 or TRBV6-3 and J is TRBJ2-5; tentative D call: TRBD2 (6 bases). CDR3 size: 15 residues. V lost 10 bases and J 3 bases, leaving 21 bases between the germline ends. Germline CDR1 MNHEY, CDR2 SVGEGT.

Many counts were recorded for this clonotype. The rearrangement links TRBV11-2 to TRBJ2-7; D perhaps matches TRBD2 (6 bases). Germline CDR1 and CDR2: SGHAT and FQNNGV. Trimming removed 1 base at V and 3 bases at J, with 7 bases between. The CDR3 has 13 amino acids. The CDR3 sequence is CASSLGTNYEQYF. CDR3 DNA sequence: TGTGCCAGCAGCTTAGGGACTAACTACGAGCAGTACTTC.

Only a few counts were recorded for this clonotype. The chain is built from TRBV10-3 and TRBJ2-7; maybe TRBD1 (8 bases). Deletions cut 5 bases from V and 9 bases from J, with 14 bases between. Per the germline V gene, CDR1 is ENHRY and CDR2 is SYGVKD. This CDR3 spans 12 amino acids. CDR3 coding DNA: TGTGCCATCAGTACGGACAGGGAGGGGCAGTACTTC. Its translation: CAISTDREGQYF.

The V and J genes are TRBV7-9 and TRBJ2-5, with D maybe TRBD2 (6 bases). Germline assignment: CDR1 SEHNR and CDR2 FQNEAQ (reference sequence). CDR3 length: 15 residues. Trimming removed 6 bases at V and 1 base at J, with 15 bases between. The CDR3 region has the DNA TGTGCCAGCAGTCCTGTTGAGCGGGTCCAAGAGACCCAGTACTTC. This gives the protein CASSPVERVQETQYF.

J is TRBJ2-3 and V is TRBV7-6; D call uncertain. This CDR3 is built from 15 residues. The V and J ends lost 0 bases and 3 bases respectively, with 10 bases between them. The germline V gene encodes CDR1 SGHVS and CDR2 FNYEAQ. CDR3 DNA: TGTGCCAGCAGCTTAGCGACTTTGTTAACAGATACGCAGTATTTT. It specifies CASSLATLLTDTQYF. Combining the CDR3 with reference TRBV7-6 and TRBJ2-3 gives the whole variable domain GAGVSQSPRYKVTKRGQDVALRCDPISGHVSLYWYRQALGQGPEFLTYFNYEAQQDKSGLPNDRFSAERPEGSISTLTIQRTEQRDSAMYRCASSLATLLTDTQYFGPGTRLTVL.

The CDR3, as DNA: TGCAGCGTTGAAATGCCTCTGGGGCAGTACTTC. Translated, it gives CSVEMPLGQYF. J is TRBJ2-7 and V is TRBV29-1; D unresolved. The CDR3 runs to 11 residues. Germline V CDR1 and CDR2: SQVTM, ANQGSEA. Trimming took off 2 bases at V and 9 bases at J, with 11 bases between the two ends.

The CDR3 is CASSGEGRRDTQYF. The CDR3 DNA follows: TGCGCCAGCAGCGGGGAGGGTAGGAGGGATACGCAGTATTTT. The chain has TRBV5-1 and TRBJ2-3; TRBD2 matches at 7 bases. V was clipped by 4 bases and J by 6 bases; unmatched bases: 8. Germline assignment: CDR1 SGHRS and CDR2 YFSETQ. The CDR3 extends over 14 amino acids.

This clonotype occurred a few times. V and J are TRBV7-2 and TRBJ1-5; TRBD1 agrees at 9 bases. This CDR3 has 17 amino acids. Germline V gene lookup returns CDR1 SGHTA and CDR2 FQGNSA. V lost 5 bases and J lost 0; bases outside the gene matches: 8. The CDR3 sequence is CASSPTGGSYSNQPQHF. The DNA for the CDR3 is TGTGCCAGCAGCCCCACAGGGGGCAGCTATAGCAATCAGCCCCAGCATTTT. The whole variable domain, remainder taken from reference TRBV7-2 and TRBJ1-5, is GAGVSQSPSNKVTEKGKDVELRCDPISGHTALYWYRQSLGQGLEFLIYFQGNSAPDKSGLPSDRFSAERTGGSVSTLTIQRTQQEDSAVYLCASSPTGGSYSNQPQHFGDGTRLSIL.

This clonotype was recorded a few times. This chain uses TRBV5-1 with TRBJ2-3; a possible D gene is TRBD1 (5 bases). The V gene lost 6 bases and the J gene lost 3 bases, with 17 bases spanning the gap. The V gene's germline CDR1 is SGHRS and CDR2 YFSETQ. This CDR3 spans 15 amino acids. The CDR3 loop is CASTGWQGRTDTQYF. In DNA form, the CDR3 reads TGCGCCAGCACCGGATGGCAGGGTAGGACAGATACGCAGTATTTT.

DNA of the CDR3: TGTGCCAGCAGGTCAGCTAACTATGGCTACACCTTC. Protein product: CASRSANYGYTF. The gene calls are TRBV2 and TRBJ1-2; D remains ambiguous. Germline V gives CDR1 SNHLY, CDR2 FYNNEI. The V end lost 6 bases, the J end lost 0 bases, and 5 bases lay between the germline ends. The CDR3 spans 12 residues.

This clonotype was found a few times. The gene calls are TRBV9 and TRBJ2-7; tentatively, D is TRBD2 (5 bases). V lost 0 bases and J 2 bases, leaving 9 bases between the germline ends. Germline CDR1 is SGDLS and CDR2 is YYNGEE. The CDR3 sequence is 14 residues long. This CDR3 is CASSVGGPPYEQYF. CDR3 nucleotide sequence: TGTGCCAGCAGCGTAGGCGGGCCCCCCTACGAGCAGTACTTC. The whole variable domain, remainder taken from reference TRBV9 and TRBJ2-7, is DSGVTQTPKHLITATGQRVTLRCSPRSGDLSVYWYQQSLDQGLQFLIQYYNGEERAKGNILERFSAQQFPDLHSELNLSSLELGDSALYFCASSVGGPPYEQYFGPGTRLTVT.

This chain links TRBV10-3 with TRBJ2-1; 12 positions match TRBD2. Trimming at V came to 6 bases and at J to 5 bases, leaving 5 bases not matched to a gene. The CDR3 spans 15 residues. In germline, CDR1 is ENHRY, CDR2 SYGVKD. CDR3 in DNA: TGTGCCATCAGGAACCTAGCGGGGGGGAACAATGAGCAGTTCTTC. This translates into CAIRNLAGGNNEQFF.

This clonotype has a handful of counts. The chain has TRBV5-1 and TRBJ2-1, with a possible D match to TRBD1 (7 bases). The germline V and J ends were trimmed by 4 bases and 1 base, with 18 bases remaining between them. The germline CDR1 and CDR2 sequences are SGHRS and YFSETQ. The CDR3 spans 17 residues. The CDR3 DNA reads TGCGCCAGCAGCACCGCGGGACAGTTACTTTCCTACAATGAGCAGTTCTTC. Amino acid sequence: CASSTAGQLLSYNEQFF.

This chain links TRBV6-5 with TRBJ2-5; either TRBD1 or TRBD2 may fit D (5 bases each). V was clipped by 4 bases and J by 7 bases, with 19 bases between them. The CDR3 totals 15 residues. CDR1 and CDR2 (germline): MNHEY, SVGAGI. The CDR3 spells CASSSLTRGRGTQYF. In DNA, the CDR3 is TGTGCCAGCAGTTCCCTCACTAGGGGTCGGGGGACCCAGTACTTC.

The CDR3 coding sequence is TGTGCCATCAGTGAGATGGGACTAGCGGCCTACAATGAGCAGTTCTTC. Its protein is CAISEMGLAAYNEQFF. The chain links TRBV10-3 to TRBJ2-1; TRBD2 agrees at 11 bases. The germline CDR1 and CDR2 sequences are ENHRY and SYGVKD. The CDR3 is made up of 16 amino acids. V was pared by 2 bases and J by 2 bases, with 2 bases of the junction left unmatched.

The chain recombines TRBV20-1 with TRBJ1-1, with D perhaps TRBD1 (6 bases). The CDR3 runs 15 residues. CDR1 is DFQATT, CDR2 SNEGSKA, per germline (reference sequence). V lost 6 bases, J lost 6 bases, and 23 bases lay in between. This chain's CDR3 is CSASRGGQQYAEAFF. DNA of the CDR3: TGCAGTGCGTCTAGGGGCGGACAGCAATACGCTGAAGCTTTCTTT.